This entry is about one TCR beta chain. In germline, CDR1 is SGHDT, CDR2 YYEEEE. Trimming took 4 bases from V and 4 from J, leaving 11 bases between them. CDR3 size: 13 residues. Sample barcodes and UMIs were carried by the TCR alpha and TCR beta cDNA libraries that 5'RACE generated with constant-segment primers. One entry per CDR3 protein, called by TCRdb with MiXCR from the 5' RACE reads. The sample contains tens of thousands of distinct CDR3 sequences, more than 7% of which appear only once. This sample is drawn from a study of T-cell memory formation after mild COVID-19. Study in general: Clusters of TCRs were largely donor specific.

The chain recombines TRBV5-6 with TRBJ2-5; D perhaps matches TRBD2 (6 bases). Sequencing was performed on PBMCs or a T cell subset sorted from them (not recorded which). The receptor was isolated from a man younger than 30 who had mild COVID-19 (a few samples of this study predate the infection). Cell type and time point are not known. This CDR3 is CASSMTSIETQYF. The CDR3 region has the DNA TGTGCCAGCAGCATGACTAGTATAGAGACCCAGTACTTC.